This T cell receptor (beta chain) came from a study of PD-1 blockade in classical Hodgkin lymphoma. The J segment lost 0 bases and the V segment lost 7 bases, leaving 5 bases of the junction unmatched. Germline V gene lookup returns CDR1 SQVTM and CDR2 ANQGSEA. CDR3 length: 13 residues. Produced via immunoSEQ multiplex PCR; TCRdb's table is partial and in-frame only. The sample has tens of thousands of clones; approximately 91% are singletons. Time point here: newly diagnosed, previously untreated cHL patient sample. What served as comparison were PBMCs in newly diagnosed, untreated classical Hodgkin lymphoma.

The receptor was isolated from a human donor with classical Hodgkin lymphoma. Sequenced sample: peripheral blood mononuclear cells (PBMCs). This chain links TRBV29-1 with TRBJ1-1; 7 bases line up with TRBD1. The CDR3 protein is CSALGQMNTEAFF. The CDR3 nucleotides are TGCAGCGCCTTGGGACAGATGAACACTGAAGCTTTCTTT.